Below, 2 T cell receptor beta chains from the same sample are listed, as sequenced in a study of blood T cell repertoires in COVID-19. Produced via immunoSEQ multiplex PCR; TCRdb's table is partial and in-frame only. The sample includes hundreds of thousands of clones, more than 85% of them seen just once. Material: peripheral blood. These receptors were collected from a man aged 55-75 years with COVID-19, enrolled during active disease.

The chain recombines TRBV27 with TRBJ2-7, with D possibly TRBD1 on 6 matching bases. The CDR3 has 14 amino acids. The V and J ends lost 4 bases and 3 bases respectively, with 13 bases between them. Germline V gene sequence: CDR1 MNHEY, CDR2 SMNVEV (reference sequence). DNA for the CDR3: TGTGCCAGCAGTTCCGACAGGAGCCTCTACGAGCAGTACTTC. Encoded protein: CASSSDRSLYEQYF.

The CDR3: CASSLSYKAAAPLHF. Written as DNA, the CDR3 is TGTGCCAGCAGCTTATCATACAAGGCGGCGGCACCCCTCCACTTT. The rearrangement links TRBV7-2 to TRBJ1-6; no definite D call. The CDR3 runs to 15 residues. The germline CDR1 and CDR2 sequences are SGHTA and FQGNSA. The V gene lost 2 bases and the J gene lost 11 bases, with 16 bases spanning the gap.